These 5 T cell receptor beta chains share one sample of origin, sequenced in a study of blood T cell repertoires in COVID-19 (dated by TCRdb to 2018 to 2021). Receptors were amplified or captured by the immunoSEQ multiplex PCR assay. The immuneACCESS repertoire file appears here via TCRdb, limited to in-frame rearrangements. These files lack a portion of the clones; in checked studies, under half of the deficit traces to unresolved V genes, and the cause of the others is not known. In this sample the table shows around 170,000 clones, around 83% of which occur a single time. Approximately 7% of the sample lies in the top ten. The sequencing input was peripheral blood. All receptors come from a middle-aged man with active or convalescent COVID-19.

The chain is built from TRBV7-9 and TRBJ2-3; 11 positions agree with TRBD2. Trimming removed 6 bases from V and 6 bases from J; junction bases left unmatched: 8. The CDR3 length is 15 residues. CDR1 is SEHNR and CDR2 is FQNEAQ in the germline V gene (reference sequence). This chain's CDR3 is CASSKLAGVYDTQYF. The DNA of the CDR3 is TGTGCCAGCAGTAAACTAGCGGGAGTGTATGATACGCAGTATTTT.

Notes on this clone: The same CDR3 also results from other DNA sequences found in this sample. The V call is TRBV19, the J call TRBJ2-3; 9 nucleotides align to TRBD2. The CDR3 has 16 residues. V gave up 1 base and J gave up 0 bases; unmatched junction bases: 2. Germline V gene data show CDR1 as LNHDA and CDR2 as SQIVND (reference sequence). The CDR3 nucleotides are TGTGCCAGTAGTATAGGACTAGCGGTTAGCACAGATACGCAGTATTTT. Its protein is CASSIGLAVSTDTQYF.

V gene TRBV6-2 or TRBV6-3 combines with J gene TRBJ2-1; TRBD2 matches 7 bases. The germline gives CDR1 MNHEY, CDR2 SVGEGT. The CDR3 runs 15 residues. The junction had 3 bases not matched to a gene; V was cut back by 2 bases and J by 2 bases. The CDR3 loop reads CASSYLRGAYNEQFF. Written as DNA, the CDR3 is TGTGCCAGCAGTTACCTTCGGGGGGCCTACAATGAGCAGTTCTTC.

The rearrangement links TRBV10-3 to TRBJ2-2, with 8 bases fitting TRBD1. The CDR3 is 15 residues long. CDR1 and CDR2 (germline): ENHRY, SYGVKD. V was clipped by 6 bases and J by 5 bases; unmatched bases: 8. The CDR3 sequence: CAISSGTGPTGELFF. CDR3 nucleotide sequence: TGTGCCATCAGCTCCGGGACAGGACCGACCGGGGAGCTGTTTTTT.

The chain combines TRBV9 with TRBJ2-5, with 10 bases lining up with TRBD2. With V trimmed by 0 bases and J by 3 bases, 2 bases remained unmatched. Germline V gene sequence: CDR1 SGDLS, CDR2 YYNGEE. The CDR3 has 15 amino acids. CDR3 region: CASSVASGSEETQYF. CDR3 coding DNA: TGTGCCAGCAGCGTAGCTAGCGGGAGTGAAGAGACCCAGTACTTC.